This T cell receptor beta chain originates from a study of identical twins (dated by TCRdb to 2015 to 2016). General notes on the study: The study deep-sequenced TCR alpha and beta repertoires from monozygotic twins, unrelated adults of various ages and cord blood to test whether fetal clonotypes persist. To rule out contamination, replicate twin experiments were performed at different times with different library preparation protocols. Beyond this particular receptor, the publication reports: Excess twin sharing in beta out-of-frame sequences was weaker because fewer shared sequences lowered the signal-to-noise ratio. In monozygotic twins, out-of-frame TCR alpha sharing was systematically underestimated by recombination models, although the models agreed with sharing between unrelated individuals. Invariant T cells such as MAIT and iNKT could partly confound zero-insertion analyses, although diverse VJ usage argued against such confounding for most clonotypes. Abundant cord blood beta clonotypes carried fewer insertions; young adult naive repertoires showed a weaker similar trend, while memory repertoires showed none. Because the same donors could not be followed over many years, conclusions were based on cross-sectional statistical analysis. Compared with coincidental sharing between unrelated individuals, an excess of low generation-probability sequences was observed among out-of-frame TCR alpha sequences shared between twins.

This clonotype has just a few counts. What this receptor recognizes is not known. Nothing much larger sits one base from this clone, and base qualities are not available. Library creation used 5' RACE. Sequencing took place on an Illumina HiSeq 2000. Template switching introduced a universal primer binding site; the final cDNA contained a unique molecular identifier, enabling accurate counting of TCR cDNA molecules. Specific primers in the conserved constant-segment region were used to synthesize first-strand cDNA for the TCR alpha and beta chains. Each cDNA library was double barcoded, with a SMART-Mk sample barcode plus Illumina barcodes, to control for contamination. TruSeq adapter sequences, together with Illumina sample barcodes, were added in two successive PCR steps. The Illumina HiSeq platform was used with custom primers to sequence TCR alpha and beta cDNA libraries. The authors' pipeline ran thus. Raw reads were processed with MiGEC to extract unique molecular identifiers, and MiXCR was used to determine CDR3 positions. For each individual, recombination models were inferred using an EM algorithm with the repgenHMM and IGoR tools. The analysis of shared clonotypes was done with the tcR package in R, with sharing normalized by the product of cloneset sizes. To study raw recombination free of thymic and clonal selection effects, out-of-frame nonproductive sequences were analyzed. The public reads were run again by TCRdb, first through fastp at Q25 and then through MiXCR, and only productive beta chains were kept. Entries are consolidated by CDR3 protein sequence, retaining the most common genes and DNA. V and J calls and clone size were set by TCRdb, not the authors. The sample has 310,000 or so distinct CDR3 sequences on record, 7.5% to 9.5% of them singletons. Around 7.1% of the sample goes to the ten largest clones.

Every donor was a healthy Caucasian. The twin cohort consisted of three pairs of female monozygotic twins, all aged roughly 18 to 30 years. CD4+ and CD8+ T cell populations were isolated with positive isolation kits from Invitrogen. CDR1 and CDR2 are drawn from the germline V gene: SGDLS, YYNGEE. Trimmed from V: 3 bases; trimmed from J: 3 bases; junction bases lacking a gene match: 4. The CDR3 goes from the cysteine to the phenylalanine over 14 residues. CDR3 DNA is the only sequence kept; it has 42 bases, read in frame from the first base. This same sample was also taken into another study, of yellow fever vaccine responses in identical twins. The second study's authors report: According to the authors, in identical twins the way T cells responded to vaccination appeared partly convergent and partly personalized. In identical twins, the study followed T cell clones that responded to the vaccine with precision.

The sequence was collected from a woman aged 18-29 years in good health. The V and J segments used are TRBV9 and TRBJ2-7; the central 9 bases match TRBD2. Sequenced sample: CD8+ T cells sorted from blood. The CDR3 protein is CASSAGLAFYEQYF. The nucleotide sequence is TGTGCCAGCAGCGCGGGACTAGCATTCTACGAGCAGTACTTC.